The following is a T cell receptor (beta chain) sequence with its context. What it recognizes is unknown. These data originate in a study of CD8+CD57+ T cells in acquired aplastic anemia. For the study at large: Mean DNA quantity obtained from sorted CD4+ and CD8+ cells was around 3.2 ug. Findings and limits, study-wide: In common between the patients and the controls were around 29 CD8+ CDR3 sequences. Significance was not reached for CD8+ Simpson's diversity between patients and controls.

V lost 0 bases, J lost 1 base, and 19 bases lay in between. CDR1 and CDR2 from the germline V gene are LNHNV and YYDKDF (reference sequence). CDR3 length: 19 amino acids. According to the study, genomic DNA was the template for TCR beta VDJ and CDR3 profiling. TCRdb re-called the reads through MiXCR, storing one row per CDR3 protein. The repertoire consists of 150,000 to 200,000 distinct CDR3 sequences, with 55% to 70% occurring once and the leading ten covering 35% to 55%. The receptor comes from a human donor with severe aplastic anemia or a healthy control (not recorded which). V is TRBV15 and J is TRBJ2-4; D tentatively fits TRBD1 or TRBD2 (5 bases each). Sequenced sample: sorted CD4+, CD8+, or CD8+CD57+ T cells (not recorded which) from PBMCs. As DNA, the CDR3 is TGTGCCACCAGCAGAGATTGGGGCTCGGGGAAGGGGGCCAAAAACATTCAGTACTTC. This encodes CATSRDWGSGKGAKNIQYF.